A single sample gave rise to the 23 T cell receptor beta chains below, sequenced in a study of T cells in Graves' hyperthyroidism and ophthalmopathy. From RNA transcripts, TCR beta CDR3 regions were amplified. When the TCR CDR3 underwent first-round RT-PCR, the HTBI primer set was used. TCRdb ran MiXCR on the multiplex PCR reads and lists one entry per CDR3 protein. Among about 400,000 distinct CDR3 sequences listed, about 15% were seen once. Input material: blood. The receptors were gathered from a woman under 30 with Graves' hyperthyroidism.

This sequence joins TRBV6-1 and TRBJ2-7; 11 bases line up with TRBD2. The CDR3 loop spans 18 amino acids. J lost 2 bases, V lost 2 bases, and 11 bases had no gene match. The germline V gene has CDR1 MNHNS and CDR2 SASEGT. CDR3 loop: CASSEHSLLAGGTYEQYF. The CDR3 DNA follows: TGTGCCAGCAGTGAACACTCCCTTTTAGCGGGGGGGACCTACGAGCAGTACTTC.

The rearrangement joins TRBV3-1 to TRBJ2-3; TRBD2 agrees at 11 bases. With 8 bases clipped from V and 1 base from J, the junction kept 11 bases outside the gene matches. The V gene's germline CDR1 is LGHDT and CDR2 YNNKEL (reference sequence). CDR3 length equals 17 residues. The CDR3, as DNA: TGTGCCAGCGGAAAACGGACTAGCGGGCGGCGCACAGATACGCAGTATTTT. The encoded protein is CASGKRTSGRRTDTQYF.

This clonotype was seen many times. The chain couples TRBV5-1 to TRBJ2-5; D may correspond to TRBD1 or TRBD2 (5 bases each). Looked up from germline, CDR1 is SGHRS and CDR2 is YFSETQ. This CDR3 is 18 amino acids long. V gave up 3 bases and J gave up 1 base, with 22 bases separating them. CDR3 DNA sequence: TGCGCCAGCAGCTCGGGACGGGCCTCGAGTGGGTTCCAAGAGACCCAGTACTTC. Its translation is CASSSGRASSGFQETQYF.

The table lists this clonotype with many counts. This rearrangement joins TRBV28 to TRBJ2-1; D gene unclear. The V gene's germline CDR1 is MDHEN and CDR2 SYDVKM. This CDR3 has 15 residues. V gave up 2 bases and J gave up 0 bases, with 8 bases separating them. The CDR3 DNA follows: TGTGCCAGCAGTTTACCCCTGCTCTCCTACAATGAGCAGTTCTTC. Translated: CASSLPLLSYNEQFF.

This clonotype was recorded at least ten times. The CDR3 region is CASSLSGASYEQYF. The CDR3 DNA follows: TGCGCCAGCAGCTTGTCCGGGGCTAGCTACGAGCAGTACTTC. The chain joins TRBV5-1 to TRBJ2-7; D tentatively reads TRBD1 or TRBD2 (5 bases each). Per the germline V gene, CDR1 is SGHRS and CDR2 is YFSETQ. This CDR3 region has 14 residues. V was shortened by 1 base and J by 3 bases, with 11 bases between the two germline ends.

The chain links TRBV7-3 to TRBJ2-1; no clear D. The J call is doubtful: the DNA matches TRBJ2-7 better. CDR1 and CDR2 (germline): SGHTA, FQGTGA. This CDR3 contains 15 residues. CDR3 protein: CASTPDVRVYNEQYF. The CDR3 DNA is TGTGCCAGCACTCCTGACGTTAGAGTATACAATGAGCAGTACTTC.

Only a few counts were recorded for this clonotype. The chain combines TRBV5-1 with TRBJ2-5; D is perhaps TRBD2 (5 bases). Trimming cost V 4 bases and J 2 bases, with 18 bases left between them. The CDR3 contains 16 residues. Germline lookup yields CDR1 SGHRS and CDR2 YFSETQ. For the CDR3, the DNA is TGCGCCAGCAGCGAGGCCCCGATGGGAGATCAAGAGACCCAGTACTTC. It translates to CASSEAPMGDQETQYF.

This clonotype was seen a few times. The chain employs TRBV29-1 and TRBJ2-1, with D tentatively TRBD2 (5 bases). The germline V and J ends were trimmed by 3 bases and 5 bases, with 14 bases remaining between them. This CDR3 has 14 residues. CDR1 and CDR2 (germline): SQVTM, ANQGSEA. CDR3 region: CSVDGLQPDNEQFF. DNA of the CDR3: TGCAGCGTTGATGGACTCCAGCCGGACAATGAGCAGTTCTTC.

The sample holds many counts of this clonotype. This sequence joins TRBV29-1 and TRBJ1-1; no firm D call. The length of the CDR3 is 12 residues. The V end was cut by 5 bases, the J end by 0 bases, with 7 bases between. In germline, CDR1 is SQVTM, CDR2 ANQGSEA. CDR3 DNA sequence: TGCAGCGTTTCGCCTATGAACACTGAAGCTTTCTTT. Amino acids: CSVSPMNTEAFF.

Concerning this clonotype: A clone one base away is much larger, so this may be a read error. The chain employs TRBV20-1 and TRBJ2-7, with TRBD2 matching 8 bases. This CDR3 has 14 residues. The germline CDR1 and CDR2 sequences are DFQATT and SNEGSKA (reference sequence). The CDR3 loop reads CSARGGSGRGEQCF. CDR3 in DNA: TGCAGTGCTAGAGGTGGAAGCGGGAGAGGCGAGCAGTGCTTC.

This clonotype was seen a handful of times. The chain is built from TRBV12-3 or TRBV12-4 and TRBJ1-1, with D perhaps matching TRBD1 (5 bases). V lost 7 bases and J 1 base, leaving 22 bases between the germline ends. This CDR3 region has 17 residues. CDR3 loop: CASIITPGTDKNTEAFF. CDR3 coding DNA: TGTGCCAGCATCATTACCCCGGGGACGGACAAGAACACTGAAGCTTTCTTT.

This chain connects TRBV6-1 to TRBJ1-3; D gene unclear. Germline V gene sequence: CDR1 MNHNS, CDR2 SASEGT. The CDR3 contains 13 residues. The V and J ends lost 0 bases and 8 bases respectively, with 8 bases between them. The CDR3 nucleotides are TGTGCCAGCAGTGAAGCGAAGAGGGACACCATATATTTT. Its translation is CASSEAKRDTIYF.

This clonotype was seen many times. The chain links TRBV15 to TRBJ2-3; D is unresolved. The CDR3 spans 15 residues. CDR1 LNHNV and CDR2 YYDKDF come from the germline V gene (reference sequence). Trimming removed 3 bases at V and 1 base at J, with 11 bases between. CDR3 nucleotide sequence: TGTGCCACCAGCAGGGTGGCCCAGGGCACAGATACGCAGTATTTT. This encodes CATSRVAQGTDTQYF.

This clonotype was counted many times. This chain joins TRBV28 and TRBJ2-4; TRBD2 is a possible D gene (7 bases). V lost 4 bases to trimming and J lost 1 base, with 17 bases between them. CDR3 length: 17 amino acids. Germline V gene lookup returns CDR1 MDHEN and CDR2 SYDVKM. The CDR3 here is CASSYAQGREAKNIQYF. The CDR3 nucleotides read TGTGCCAGCAGTTACGCCCAGGGGCGGGAGGCCAAAAACATTCAGTACTTC.

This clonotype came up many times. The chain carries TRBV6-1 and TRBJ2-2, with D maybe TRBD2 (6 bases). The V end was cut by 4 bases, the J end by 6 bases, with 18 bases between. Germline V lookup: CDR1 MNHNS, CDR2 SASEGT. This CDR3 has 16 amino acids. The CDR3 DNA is TGTGCCAGCAGTGCCCGGGACTTCTTCAACGCCGGGGAGCTGTTTTTT. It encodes CASSARDFFNAGELFF.

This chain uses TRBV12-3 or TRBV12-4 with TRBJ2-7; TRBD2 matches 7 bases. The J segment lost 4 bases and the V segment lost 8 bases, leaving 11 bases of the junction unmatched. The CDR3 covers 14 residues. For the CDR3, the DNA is TGTGCCAGCTCCCAAGAGGCGGGAGTGTACGAGCAGTACTTC. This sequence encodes CASSQEAGVYEQYF.

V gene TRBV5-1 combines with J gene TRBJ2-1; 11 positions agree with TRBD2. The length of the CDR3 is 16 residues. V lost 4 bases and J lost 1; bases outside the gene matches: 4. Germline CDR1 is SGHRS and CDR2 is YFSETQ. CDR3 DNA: TGCGCCAGCAGCGGGACTAGCGGTTCATCCTACAATGAGCAGTTCTTC. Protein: CASSGTSGSSYNEQFF.

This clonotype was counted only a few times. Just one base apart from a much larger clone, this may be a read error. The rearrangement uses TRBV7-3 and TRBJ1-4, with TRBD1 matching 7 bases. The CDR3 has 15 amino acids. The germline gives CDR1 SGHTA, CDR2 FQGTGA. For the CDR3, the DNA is TGTGCCAGCAGCTTGACGACAGGGCCCACTGAAAAACTGCTTTTT. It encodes CASSLTTGPTEKLLF.

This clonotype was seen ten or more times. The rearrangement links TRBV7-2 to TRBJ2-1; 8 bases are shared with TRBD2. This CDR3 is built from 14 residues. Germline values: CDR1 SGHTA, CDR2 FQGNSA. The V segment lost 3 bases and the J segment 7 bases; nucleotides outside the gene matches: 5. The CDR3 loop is CASSFSSGPNEQFF. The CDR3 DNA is TGTGCCAGCAGCTTCTCTAGCGGGCCTAATGAGCAGTTCTTC.

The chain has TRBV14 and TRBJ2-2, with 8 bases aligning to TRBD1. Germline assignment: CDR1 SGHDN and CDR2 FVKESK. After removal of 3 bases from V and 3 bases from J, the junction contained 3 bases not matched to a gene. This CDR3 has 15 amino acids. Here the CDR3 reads CASSQDRVYTGELFF. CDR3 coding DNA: TGTGCCAGCAGCCAGGACAGGGTTTACACCGGGGAGCTGTTTTTT.

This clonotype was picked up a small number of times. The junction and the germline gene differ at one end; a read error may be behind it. The CDR3: CAGSPHGFNTGELFF. The DNA of the CDR3 is TGTGCCGGCAGTCCGCACGGATTCAACACCGGGGAGCTGTTTTTT. This chain connects TRBV12-3 or TRBV12-4 to TRBJ2-2; D remains unclear. This CDR3 has 15 residues.

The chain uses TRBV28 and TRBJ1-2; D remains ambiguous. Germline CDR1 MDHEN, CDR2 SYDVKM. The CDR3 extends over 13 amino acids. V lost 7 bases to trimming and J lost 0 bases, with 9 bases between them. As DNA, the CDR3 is TGTGCCAGCACCCCCCCCACTAACTATGGCTACACCTTC. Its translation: CASTPPTNYGYTF.

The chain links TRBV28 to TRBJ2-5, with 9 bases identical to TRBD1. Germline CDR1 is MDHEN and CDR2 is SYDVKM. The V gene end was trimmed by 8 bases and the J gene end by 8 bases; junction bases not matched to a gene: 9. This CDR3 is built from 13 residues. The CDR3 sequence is CASWDRVAVTQYF. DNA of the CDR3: TGTGCCAGCTGGGACAGGGTGGCGGTTACCCAGTACTTC.